This T cell receptor (beta chain) emerged from a study of vaccination effects on CD4 cells after COVID-19. Notes on the study in general: At late timepoints after vaccination, vaccine- and infection-induced clones shrank markedly. The vaccine-induced clones of healthy vaccinees included only 1 of 255 that cross-reacted with common cold coronaviruses.

Using immunoSEQ multiplex PCR, the repertoire was profiled, and TCRdb retains in-frame clones only, with some absent. The sample records 27,000 or so clones, 72% being singletons. Antigen-specific CD4+ T cells were first expanded with viral peptide pools by the ViraFEST assay and only then sequenced. Following a roughly 11-day culture, CD4+ T cells were purified. According to the study, vaccine recipients showed no prior SARS-CoV-2 infection and negative nucleocapsid antibodies. Cultures of around 2.2 million PBMC per well contained about 10 IU/ml IL-2 plus 10 ug/ml peptides. Concerning this clone: Antigen unknown.

Germline CDR1 reads MGHRA; CDR2 reads YSYEKL. The CDR3 runs to 16 residues. Trimming took 1 base from V and 6 from J, leaving 16 bases between them. The sequence was obtained from a human donor who received a COVID-19 vaccine. This specimen consisted of CD4+ T cells from PBMCs cultured with SARS-CoV-2 spike peptides, obtained before COVID-19 vaccination. This chain links TRBV4-1 with TRBJ2-4, with D perhaps TRBD1 (6 bases). The CDR3 DNA is TGCGCCAGCAGCCAAGCCCCAAACGAACAGGGAAACATTCAGTACTTC. Translation: CASSQAPNEQGNIQYF.